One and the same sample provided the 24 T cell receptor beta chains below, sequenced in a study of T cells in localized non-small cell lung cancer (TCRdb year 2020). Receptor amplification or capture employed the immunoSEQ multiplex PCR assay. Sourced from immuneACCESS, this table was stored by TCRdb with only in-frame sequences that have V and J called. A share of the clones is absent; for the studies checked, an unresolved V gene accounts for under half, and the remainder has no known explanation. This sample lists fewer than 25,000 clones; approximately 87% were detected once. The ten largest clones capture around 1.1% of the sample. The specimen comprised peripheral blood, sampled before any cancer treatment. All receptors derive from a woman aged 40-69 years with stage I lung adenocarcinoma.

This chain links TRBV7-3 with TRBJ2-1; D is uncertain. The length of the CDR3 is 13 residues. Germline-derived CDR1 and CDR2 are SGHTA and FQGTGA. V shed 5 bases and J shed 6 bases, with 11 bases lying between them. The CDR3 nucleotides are TGTGCCAGCAGCCCCCTGTCAGGCAATGAGCAGTTCTTC. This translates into CASSPLSGNEQFF.

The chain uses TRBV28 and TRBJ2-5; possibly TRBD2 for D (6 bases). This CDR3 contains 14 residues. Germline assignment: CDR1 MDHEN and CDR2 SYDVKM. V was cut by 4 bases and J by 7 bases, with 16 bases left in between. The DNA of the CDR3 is TGTGCCAGCAGTTCCTGGGGGGTCGGGAGGACCCAGTACTTC. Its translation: CASSSWGVGRTQYF. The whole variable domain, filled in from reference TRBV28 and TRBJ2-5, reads DVKVTQSSRYLVKRTGEKVFLECVQDMDHENMFWYRQDPGLGLRLIYFSYDVKMKEKGDIPEGYSVSREKKERFSLILESASTNQTSMYLCASSSWGVGRTQYFGPGTRLLVL.

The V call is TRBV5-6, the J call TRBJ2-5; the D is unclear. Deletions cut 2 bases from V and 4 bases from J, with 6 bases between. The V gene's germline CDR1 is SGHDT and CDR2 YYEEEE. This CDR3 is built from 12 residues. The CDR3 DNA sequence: TGTGCCAGCAGCTTTCTCGGAGAGACCCAGTACTTC. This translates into CASSFLGETQYF.

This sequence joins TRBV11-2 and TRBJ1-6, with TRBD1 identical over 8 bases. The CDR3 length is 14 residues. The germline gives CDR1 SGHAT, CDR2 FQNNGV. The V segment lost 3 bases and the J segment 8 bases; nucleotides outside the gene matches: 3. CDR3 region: CASSLDRAYSPLHF. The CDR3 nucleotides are TGTGCCAGCAGCTTGGACAGGGCCTATTCACCCCTCCACTTT.

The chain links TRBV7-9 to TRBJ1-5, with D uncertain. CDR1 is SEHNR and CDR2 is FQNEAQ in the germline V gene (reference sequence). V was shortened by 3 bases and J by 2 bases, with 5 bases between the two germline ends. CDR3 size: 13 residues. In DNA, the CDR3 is TGTGCCAGCAGCTTGACCGGCAATCAGCCCCAGCATTTT. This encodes CASSLTGNQPQHF.

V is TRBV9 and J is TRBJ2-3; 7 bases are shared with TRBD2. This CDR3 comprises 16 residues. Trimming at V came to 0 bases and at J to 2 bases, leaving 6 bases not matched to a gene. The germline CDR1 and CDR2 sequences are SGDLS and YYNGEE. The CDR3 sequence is CASSVDPSGYTDTQYF. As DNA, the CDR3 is TGTGCCAGCAGCGTAGATCCTAGCGGATACACAGATACGCAGTATTTT.

CDR3 DNA sequence: TGTGCCAGCAGCCCTTGGGGGGGGCCACAGAACACTGAAGCTTTCTTT. Amino acid sequence: CASSPWGGPQNTEAFF. The chain is built from TRBV4-2 and TRBJ1-1, with D tentatively TRBD1 (6 bases). V dropped 4 bases and J dropped 1 base, with 16 bases sitting between them. The germline V gene encodes CDR1 LGHNA and CDR2 YNFKEQ. The CDR3 sequence is 16 residues long.

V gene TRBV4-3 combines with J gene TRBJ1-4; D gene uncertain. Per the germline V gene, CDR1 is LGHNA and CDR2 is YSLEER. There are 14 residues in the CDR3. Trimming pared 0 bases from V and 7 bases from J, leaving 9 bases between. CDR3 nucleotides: TGCGCCAGCAGCCAAGATATTATGGGTGAAAAACTGTTTTTT. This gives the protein CASSQDIMGEKLFF.

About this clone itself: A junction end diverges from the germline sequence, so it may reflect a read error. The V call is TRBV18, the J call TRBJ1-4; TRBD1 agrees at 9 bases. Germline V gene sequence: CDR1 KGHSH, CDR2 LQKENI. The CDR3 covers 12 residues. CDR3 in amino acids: CASSPAVGDRAF. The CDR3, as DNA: TGTGCCAGCTCACCAGCCGTTGGGGACAGGGCTTTT.

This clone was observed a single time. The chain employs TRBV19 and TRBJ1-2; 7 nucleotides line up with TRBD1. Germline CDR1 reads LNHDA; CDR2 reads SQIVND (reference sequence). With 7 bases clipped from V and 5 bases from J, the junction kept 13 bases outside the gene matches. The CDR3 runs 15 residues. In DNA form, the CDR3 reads TGTGCCAGTATAGGGCAAGGCAGGGGGGCTTATGGCTACACCTTC. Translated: CASIGQGRGAYGYTF.

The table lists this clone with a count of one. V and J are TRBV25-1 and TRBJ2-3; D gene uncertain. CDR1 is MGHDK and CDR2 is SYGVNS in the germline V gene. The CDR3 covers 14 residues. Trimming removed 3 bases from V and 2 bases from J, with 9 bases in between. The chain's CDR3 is CASSDRSDTDTQYF. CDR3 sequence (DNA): TGTGCCAGCAGTGACCGGTCAGACACAGATACGCAGTATTTT.

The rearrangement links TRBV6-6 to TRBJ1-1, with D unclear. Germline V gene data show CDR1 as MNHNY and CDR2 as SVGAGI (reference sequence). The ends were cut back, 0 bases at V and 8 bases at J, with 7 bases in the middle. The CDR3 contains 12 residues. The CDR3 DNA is TGTGCCAGCAGTTACTCGATCTCCGAAGCTTTCTTT. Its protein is CASSYSISEAFF.

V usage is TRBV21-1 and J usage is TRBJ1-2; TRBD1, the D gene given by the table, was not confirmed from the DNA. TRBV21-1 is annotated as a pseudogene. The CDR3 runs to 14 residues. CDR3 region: CASSGLGQRSRYTF. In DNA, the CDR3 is TGTGCCAGCAGCGGTCTGGGACAGCGGTCGCGCTACACCTTC.

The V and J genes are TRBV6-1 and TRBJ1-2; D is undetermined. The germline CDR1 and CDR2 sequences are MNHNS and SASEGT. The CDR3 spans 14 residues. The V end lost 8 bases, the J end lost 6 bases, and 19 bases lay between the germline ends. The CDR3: CASLLVPEVDGYTF. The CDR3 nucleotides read TGTGCCAGCCTTTTGGTGCCTGAAGTGGATGGCTACACCTTC.

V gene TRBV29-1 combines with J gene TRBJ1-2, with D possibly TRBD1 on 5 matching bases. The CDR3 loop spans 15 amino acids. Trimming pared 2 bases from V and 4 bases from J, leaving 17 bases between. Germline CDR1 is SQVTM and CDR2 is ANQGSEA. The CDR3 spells CSVELGPREPYGYTF. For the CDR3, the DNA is TGCAGCGTTGAACTGGGGCCCAGGGAGCCCTATGGCTACACCTTC.

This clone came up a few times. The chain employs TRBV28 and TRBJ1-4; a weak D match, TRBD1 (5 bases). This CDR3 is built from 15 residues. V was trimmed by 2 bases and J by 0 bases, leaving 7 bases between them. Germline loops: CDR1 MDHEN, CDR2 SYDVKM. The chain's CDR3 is CASSLGGTTNEKLFF. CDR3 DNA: TGTGCCAGCAGTTTAGGGGGAACAACTAATGAAAAACTGTTTTTT. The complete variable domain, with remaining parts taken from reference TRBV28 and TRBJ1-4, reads DVKVTQSSRYLVKRTGEKVFLECVQDMDHENMFWYRQDPGLGLRLIYFSYDVKMKEKGDIPEGYSVSREKKERFSLILESASTNQTSMYLCASSLGGTTNEKLFFGSGTQLSVL.

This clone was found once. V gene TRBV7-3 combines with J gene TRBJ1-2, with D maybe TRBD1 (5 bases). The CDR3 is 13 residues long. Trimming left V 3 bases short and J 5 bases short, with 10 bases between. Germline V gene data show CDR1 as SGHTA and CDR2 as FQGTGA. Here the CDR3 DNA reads TGTGCCAGCAGCTTTAACGGGGGGTATGGCTACACCTTC. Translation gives CASSFNGGYGYTF.

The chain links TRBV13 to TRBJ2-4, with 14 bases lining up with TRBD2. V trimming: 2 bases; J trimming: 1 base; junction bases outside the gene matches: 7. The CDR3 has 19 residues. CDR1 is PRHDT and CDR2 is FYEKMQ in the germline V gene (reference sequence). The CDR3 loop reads CASSLLTSGGASAKNIQYF. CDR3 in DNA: TGTGCCAGCAGCTTATTGACTAGCGGGGGGGCCTCTGCCAAAAACATTCAGTACTTC.

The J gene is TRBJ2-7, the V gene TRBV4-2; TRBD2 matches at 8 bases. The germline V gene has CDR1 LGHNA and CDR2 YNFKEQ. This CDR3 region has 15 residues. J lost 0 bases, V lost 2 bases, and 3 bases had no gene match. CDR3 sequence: CASSQQRGSSYEQYF. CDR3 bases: TGTGCCAGCAGCCAACAGCGGGGGAGCTCCTACGAGCAGTACTTC.

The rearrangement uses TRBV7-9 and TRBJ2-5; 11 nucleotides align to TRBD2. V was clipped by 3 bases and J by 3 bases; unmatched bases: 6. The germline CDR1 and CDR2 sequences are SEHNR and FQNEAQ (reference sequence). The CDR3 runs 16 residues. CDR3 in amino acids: CASSLGLAGGKETQYF. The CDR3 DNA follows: TGTGCCAGCAGCTTGGGTCTAGCGGGGGGTAAAGAGACCCAGTACTTC.

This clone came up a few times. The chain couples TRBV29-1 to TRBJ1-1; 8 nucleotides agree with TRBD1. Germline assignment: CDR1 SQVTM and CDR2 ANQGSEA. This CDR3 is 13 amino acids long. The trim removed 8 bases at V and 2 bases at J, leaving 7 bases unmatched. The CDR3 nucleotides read TGCAGCACTCGACAGGGGCCCAACACTGAAGCTTTCTTT. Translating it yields CSTRQGPNTEAFF.

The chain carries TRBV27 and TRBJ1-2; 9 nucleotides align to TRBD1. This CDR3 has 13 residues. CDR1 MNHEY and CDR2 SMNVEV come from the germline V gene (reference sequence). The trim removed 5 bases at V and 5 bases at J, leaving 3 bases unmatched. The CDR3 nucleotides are TGTGCCAGCAGTCCCGGGACAGGGTATGGCTACACCTTC. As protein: CASSPGTGYGYTF.

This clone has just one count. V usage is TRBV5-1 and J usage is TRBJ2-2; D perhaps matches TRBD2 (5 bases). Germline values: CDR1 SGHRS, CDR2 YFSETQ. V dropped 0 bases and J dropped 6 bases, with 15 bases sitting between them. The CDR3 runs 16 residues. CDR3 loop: CASSLGLLVRAGELFF. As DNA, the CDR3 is TGCGCCAGCAGCTTGGGACTACTAGTTCGAGCCGGGGAGCTGTTTTTT.

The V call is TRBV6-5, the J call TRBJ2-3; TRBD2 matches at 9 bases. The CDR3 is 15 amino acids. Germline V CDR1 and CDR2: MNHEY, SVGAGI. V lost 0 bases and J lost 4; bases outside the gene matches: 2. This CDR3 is CASSYSRGGADTQYF. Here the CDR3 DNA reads TGTGCCAGCAGTTACTCGCGGGGGGGCGCAGATACGCAGTATTTT.